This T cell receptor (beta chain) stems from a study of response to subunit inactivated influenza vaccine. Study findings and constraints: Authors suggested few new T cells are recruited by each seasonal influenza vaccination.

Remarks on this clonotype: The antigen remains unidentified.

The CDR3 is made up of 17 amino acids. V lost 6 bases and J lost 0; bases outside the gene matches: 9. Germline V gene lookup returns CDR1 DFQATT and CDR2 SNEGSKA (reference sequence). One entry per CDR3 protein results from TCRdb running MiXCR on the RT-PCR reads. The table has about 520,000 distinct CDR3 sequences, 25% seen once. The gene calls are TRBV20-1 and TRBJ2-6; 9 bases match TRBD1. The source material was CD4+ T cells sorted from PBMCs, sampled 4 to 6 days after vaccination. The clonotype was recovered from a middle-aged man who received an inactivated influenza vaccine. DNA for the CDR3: TGCAGTGCCGGGACCGGGACAGGGATCTCTGGGGCCAACGTCCTGACTTTC. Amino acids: CSAGTGTGISGANVLTF.